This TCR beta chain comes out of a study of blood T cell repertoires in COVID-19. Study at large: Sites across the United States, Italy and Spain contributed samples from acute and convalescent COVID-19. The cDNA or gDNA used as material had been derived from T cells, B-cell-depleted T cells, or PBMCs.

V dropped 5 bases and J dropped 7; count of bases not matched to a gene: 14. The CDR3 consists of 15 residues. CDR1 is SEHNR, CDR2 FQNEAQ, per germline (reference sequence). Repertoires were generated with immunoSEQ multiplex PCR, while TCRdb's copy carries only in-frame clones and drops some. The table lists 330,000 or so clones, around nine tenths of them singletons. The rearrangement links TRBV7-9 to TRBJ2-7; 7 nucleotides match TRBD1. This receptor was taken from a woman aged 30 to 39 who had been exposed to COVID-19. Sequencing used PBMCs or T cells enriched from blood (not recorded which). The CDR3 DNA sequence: TGTGCCAGCAGCCCAGGGACAGCTCATTACGGGGAGCAGTACTTC. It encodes CASSPGTAHYGEQYF.